Listed below are T cell receptor beta chains from one sample, sequenced in a study of CD8+ T cells in alopecia areata. Some clones are missing from TCRdb's copy, which holds only in-frame ones; the method was immunoSEQ multiplex PCR. This sample has around 160,000 clones; less than 70% occur once, and the top ten carry 13% to 15%. Sequencing was performed on CD4+ T cells sorted from blood, taken at week 24, from a patient treated with tofacitinib. The receptors were gathered from a human donor with alopecia areata. The CDR3 runs from the conserved cysteine through the conserved F or W. Each record gives: clone size, J gene, D gene, V gene, CDR3 DNA, CDR3 protein. D genes are given only for firm matches. Rows give clone size only sometimes, using once, few, many, or a class for an expanded clone.

clone_size: once; j_call: TRBJ2-7; d_call: TRBD1; v_call: TRBV19; cdr3_nt: TGTGCCAGTAGCCCCTCCGACAGGGGCAGGTACGAGCAGTACTTC; cdr3_aa: CASSPSDRGRYEQYF
clone_size: few; j_call: TRBJ1-1; d_call: .; v_call: TRBV10-3; cdr3_nt: TGTGCCATCAGCCCGACAGAGACTGAAGCTTTCTTT; cdr3_aa: CAISPTETEAFF
clone_size: .; j_call: TRBJ2-3; d_call: .; v_call: TRBV29-1; cdr3_nt: TGCAGCGTTCCTCTTCAGGGGCCCCTGGCGCAGTATTTT; cdr3_aa: CSVPLQGPLAQYF
clone_size: .; j_call: TRBJ2-6; d_call: .; v_call: TRBV5-1; cdr3_nt: TGCGCCAGCAGCAGGTCTCCATCCGCTGGGGCCAACGTCCTGACTTTC; cdr3_aa: CASSRSPSAGANVLTF
clone_size: .; j_call: TRBJ1-4; d_call: .; v_call: TRBV27; cdr3_nt: TGTGCCAGCAGTTTACGTCTATCGGGTGAAAAACTGTTTTTT; cdr3_aa: CASSLRLSGEKLFF
clone_size: .; j_call: TRBJ2-7; d_call: .; v_call: TRBV6-1; cdr3_nt: TGTGCCAGCAGGTTGACAGGACCCTCCTACGAGCAGTACTTC; cdr3_aa: CASRLTGPSYEQYF
clone_size: .; j_call: TRBJ1-1; d_call: .; v_call: TRBV29-1; cdr3_nt: TGCAGCGTTCAGTTGACGGCGAACACTGAAGCTTTCTTT; cdr3_aa: CSVQLTANTEAFF
clone_size: .; j_call: TRBJ1-5; d_call: TRBD1; v_call: TRBV9; cdr3_nt: TGTGCCAGCAGCGCTGGGACAGTCAATCAGCCCCAGCATTTT; cdr3_aa: CASSAGTVNQPQHF
clone_size: .; j_call: TRBJ2-3; d_call: TRBD1; v_call: TRBV7-8; cdr3_nt: TGTGCCAGCAGCCAAGGGACAGGGGGCCGCACAGATACGCAGTATTTT; cdr3_aa: CASSQGTGGRTDTQYF
clone_size: .; j_call: TRBJ1-1; d_call: .; v_call: TRBV5-1; cdr3_nt: TGCGCCAGCAGCTCGGACGGAAACACTGAAGCTTTCTTT; cdr3_aa: CASSSDGNTEAFF
clone_size: few; j_call: TRBJ1-5; d_call: .; v_call: TRBV19; cdr3_nt: TGTGCCAGTAGTATAGTTGGAGTAAGATATCAGCCCCAGCATTTT; cdr3_aa: CASSIVGVRYQPQHF
clone_size: .; j_call: TRBJ1-5; d_call: .; v_call: TRBV7-2; cdr3_nt: TGTGCCAGCAGCTTAATGGGGCTCAATCAGCCCCAGCATTTT; cdr3_aa: CASSLMGLNQPQHF
clone_size: .; j_call: TRBJ2-2; d_call: .; v_call: TRBV29-1; cdr3_nt: TGCAGCGCTACCCGGCCTACGAACACCGGGGAGCTGTTTTTT; cdr3_aa: CSATRPTNTGELFF
clone_size: .; j_call: TRBJ2-7; d_call: TRBD2; v_call: TRBV4-1; cdr3_nt: TGCGCCAGCAGCCAATTTAGCGGGGGGACCTTGGGTGAGCAGTACTTC; cdr3_aa: CASSQFSGGTLGEQYF
clone_size: .; j_call: TRBJ1-1; d_call: .; v_call: TRBV25-1; cdr3_nt: TGTGCCAGCAGTGAATCTATCCACCCTGAAGCTTTCTTT; cdr3_aa: CASSESIHPEAFF
clone_size: .; j_call: TRBJ2-5; d_call: .; v_call: TRBV25-1; cdr3_nt: TGTGCCAGCAGTGAATTCCAGGGTCCCCAAGGGACCCAGTACTTC; cdr3_aa: CASSEFQGPQGTQYF
clone_size: .; j_call: TRBJ2-5; d_call: TRBD2; v_call: TRBV12-5; cdr3_nt: TGTGCTAGTGGTACCGGGACTACGGAGACCCAGTACTTC; cdr3_aa: CASGTGTTETQYF
clone_size: .; j_call: TRBJ1-6; d_call: TRBD1; v_call: TRBV29-1; cdr3_nt: TGCAGAAGCAGGGGGCGAGATTCACCCCTCCACTTT; cdr3_aa: CRSRGRDSPLHF
clone_size: .; j_call: TRBJ2-1; d_call: TRBD2; v_call: TRBV15; cdr3_nt: TGTGCCACCAGCGAGCGGGGGTTGAACTACAATGAGCAGTTCTTC; cdr3_aa: CATSERGLNYNEQFF
clone_size: .; j_call: TRBJ1-1; d_call: .; v_call: TRBV18; cdr3_nt: TGTGCCAGCTCACCACCCTGGGGGGGCACTGAAGCTTTCTTT; cdr3_aa: CASSPPWGGTEAFF
clone_size: .; j_call: TRBJ2-1; d_call: .; v_call: TRBV29-1; cdr3_nt: TGCAGCGTTCGTCGGCAGCTTGATAATGAGCAGTTCTTC; cdr3_aa: CSVRRQLDNEQFF
clone_size: .; j_call: TRBJ2-1; d_call: TRBD2; v_call: TRBV30; cdr3_nt: TGTGCCTGGAGTGTAGGACGGGGGGGCCGCGGTGAGCAGTTCTTC; cdr3_aa: CAWSVGRGGRGEQFF
clone_size: .; j_call: TRBJ2-6; d_call: .; v_call: TRBV29-1; cdr3_nt: TGCAGCGTTGAAGGTTACCGACAGCACTCTGGGGCCAACGTCCTGACTTTC; cdr3_aa: CSVEGYRQHSGANVLTF
clone_size: .; j_call: TRBJ2-3; d_call: TRBD2; v_call: TRBV30; cdr3_nt: TGTGCCTGGAGTGTCGCGGGGGGGGCAGATACGCAGTATTTT; cdr3_aa: CAWSVAGGADTQYF